The 12 T cell receptor beta chains below come from one sample, sequenced in a study of T cell repertoires in cytomegalovirus infection. TCRdb redid the calling of the reads with MiXCR, one entry per CDR3 protein. This sample has more than 300,000 distinct CDR3 sequences, with roughly 34% found just once. These receptors' antigens are unknown. Source: cultured PBMCs, taken from culture after CMV antigen stimulation. The receptors were sampled from a human donor in good health (CMV status not recorded). Some clones in this sample may be carry-over from other donors' samples.

The rearrangement links TRBV4-3 to TRBJ2-1; 9 bases match TRBD2. J was trimmed by 3 bases and V by 3 bases; bases with no gene match: 3. CDR1 and CDR2 (germline): LGHNA, YSLEER. This CDR3 comprises 15 residues. CDR3 sequence: CASSHLSGSYNEQFF. Here the CDR3 DNA reads TGCGCCAGCAGCCACCTTAGCGGGAGCTACAATGAGCAGTTCTTC.

This clonotype was seen ten or more times. The chain combines TRBV2 with TRBJ1-1; no reliable D call. Trimming took 6 bases from V and 1 from J, leaving 18 bases between them. The CDR3 is made up of 16 amino acids. Per germline, CDR1 SNHLY and CDR2 FYNNEI. CDR3 sequence: CASRGGAATENTEAFF. The CDR3 DNA reads as TGTGCCAGCAGGGGAGGAGCGGCAACAGAGAACACTGAAGCTTTCTTT.

This clonotype was observed a few times. This chain links TRBV12-3 or TRBV12-4 with TRBJ2-3; D uncertain. There are 14 residues in the CDR3. V lost 4 bases and J lost 8, with 16 bases in between. The CDR3 nucleotides are TGTGCCAGCAGTTCCCAAATACCCCAGGCTACGCAGTATTTT. Translated, it gives CASSSQIPQATQYF.

The V gene is TRBV29-1, the J gene TRBJ1-6; 8 positions agree with TRBD1. Trimming took 4 bases from V and 3 from J; bases not matched to a gene: 5. The CDR3 consists of 15 residues. Germline CDR1 SQVTM, CDR2 ANQGSEA. The CDR3 DNA sequence: TGCAGCGTTGGACAGGGGAGCCTCTATAATTCACCCCTCCACTTT. It specifies CSVGQGSLYNSPLHF.

This chain links TRBV28 with TRBJ2-5; D gene unclear. The germline V gene encodes CDR1 MDHEN and CDR2 SYDVKM. This CDR3 is 16 amino acids long. The germline V and J ends were trimmed by 4 bases and 3 bases, with 18 bases remaining between them. The CDR3 sequence: CASSSPPGKGKETQYF. CDR3 in DNA: TGTGCCAGCAGTTCCCCCCCCGGAAAAGGAAAAGAGACCCAGTACTTC.

The rearrangement links TRBV27 to TRBJ1-1, with 7 bases fitting TRBD1. Trimming cost V 4 bases and J 9 bases; bases outside gene matches: 11. The V gene's germline CDR1 is MNHEY and CDR2 SMNVEV (reference sequence). The CDR3 extends over 14 amino acids. In DNA, the CDR3 is TGTGCCAGCAGTTGGGGACAGACAAGGGCTAAAGCTTTCTTT. Encoded protein: CASSWGQTRAKAFF.

V usage is TRBV4-1 and J usage is TRBJ1-2; D call uncertain. V lost 1 base to trimming and J lost 4 bases, with 10 bases between them. Per the germline V gene, CDR1 is MGHRA and CDR2 is YSYEKL. The CDR3 contains 14 residues. The CDR3 here is CASSQVAGSYGYTF. The CDR3 nucleotides read TGCGCCAGCAGCCAAGTTGCGGGGTCCTATGGCTACACCTTC.

The table lists this clonotype with a count of one. J is TRBJ1-3 and V is TRBV28, with 7 nucleotides matching TRBD1. The length of the CDR3 is 14 residues. The J segment lost 2 bases and the V segment lost 8 bases, leaving 6 bases of the junction unmatched. CDR1 and CDR2 (germline): MDHEN, SYDVKM. The DNA for the CDR3 is TGTGCCAGCCTGGACAGGCGTACTGGAAACACCATATATTTT. Translating gives CASLDRRTGNTIYF.

There are a few counts of this clonotype. This chain joins TRBV6-5 and TRBJ1-4, with D unclear. CDR3 length equals 17 residues. Between the trimmed V and J ends, which lost 6 bases and 0 bases, there was a span of 17 bases. In germline, CDR1 is MNHEY, CDR2 SVGAGI. The CDR3 here is CASRPTEEGATNEKLFF. The CDR3 region has the DNA TGTGCCAGCAGACCCACCGAGGAGGGAGCAACTAATGAAAAACTGTTTTTT.

The J gene is TRBJ2-7, the V gene TRBV28, with D maybe TRBD1 (6 bases). The CDR3 runs 15 residues. CDR1 MDHEN and CDR2 SYDVKM come from the germline V gene. V lost 4 bases and J 2 bases, leaving 15 bases between the germline ends. CDR3 coding DNA: TGTGCCAGCAGTTCCCTAGGACAGCCCCCCTACGAGCAGTACGTC. Its translation: CASSSLGQPPYEQYV.

The V call is TRBV10-3, the J call TRBJ2-5, with 10 bases fitting TRBD2. Germline V lookup: CDR1 ENHRY, CDR2 SYGVKD. This CDR3 has 19 residues. Losses at the gene ends were 0 bases for V and 3 bases for J; bases not matched to a gene: 13. CDR3 bases: TGTGCCATCAGTGAGTCAGGAACTAGCGGGACGATTAAAAAAGAGACCCAGTACTTC. This gives the protein CAISESGTSGTIKKETQYF.

The V gene is TRBV6-1, the J gene TRBJ2-7; D might be TRBD1 (6 bases). This CDR3 contains 15 residues. The V gene's germline CDR1 is MNHNS and CDR2 SASEGT. Between the trimmed V and J ends, which lost 8 bases and 3 bases, there was a span of 20 bases. The CDR3 region has the DNA TGTGCCAGCCCCAATCTCGGGCAGGGGAACTACGAGCAGTACGTC. It codes for CASPNLGQGNYEQYV.